These T cell receptor beta chains were read from a single sample in a study of T-cell memory formation after mild COVID-19. TCRdb passed the 5' RACE reads through MiXCR, listing each CDR3 protein once. The sample gives approximately 210,000 distinct CDR3 sequences, about 16% of which show up once; 2.4% is in the top ten. Source material: PBMCs or a T cell subset sorted from them (not recorded which). The receptors shown here come from an adult woman who had mild COVID-19 (a few samples of this study predate the infection). Cell type and time point are not known. Each CDR3 is given with its conserved first and last residue. The D gene is left open where the match is weak. Only some rows state a clone size, as once, few, many or a class for expanded clones.

j_call	clone_size	v_call	d_call	cdr3_aa	cdr3_nt
TRBJ2-2	many	TRBV4-3	.	CASSQEEGNTGELFF	TGCGCCAGCAGCCAAGAGGAAGGAAACACCGGGGAGCTGTTTTTT
TRBJ2-2	.	TRBV15	TRBD1	CATSRDPGGNTGELFF	TGTGCCACCAGCAGAGACCCAGGGGGGAACACCGGGGAGCTGTTTTTT
TRBJ2-6	few	TRBV20-1	.	CSARDLAGYGANVLTF	TGCAGTGCTAGAGATCTAGCAGGGTACGGGGCCAACGTCCTGACTTTC
TRBJ1-1	.	TRBV28	.	CASRNPRVMNTEAFF	TGTGCCAGCAGAAACCCCAGGGTGATGAACACTGAAGCTTTCTTT
TRBJ2-1	few	TRBV4-2	.	CASSQTDRTNEQFF	TGTGCCAGCAGCCAGACCGACAGGACCAATGAGCAGTTCTTC
TRBJ1-1	.	TRBV9	.	CASSPRGAPGTEAFF	TGTGCCAGCAGCCCACGCGGGGCCCCGGGTACTGAAGCTTTCTTT
TRBJ2-7	few	TRBV4-2	.	CASSQKGWAGVYF	TGTGCCAGCAGCCAGAAGGGGTGGGCAGGAGTGTACTTC
TRBJ1-5	.	TRBV3-1	.	CASSKSGGRNQPQHF	TGTGCCAGCAGCAAAAGTGGGGGGCGCAATCAGCCCCAGCATTTT
TRBJ2-7	few	TRBV24-1	.	CATSDMNRPYEQYF	TGTGCCACCAGTGACATGAATCGGCCCTACGAGCAGTACTTC
TRBJ2-2	few	TRBV7-9	.	CASSPEVGDTGELFF	TGTGCCAGCAGCCCGGAGGTCGGGGACACCGGGGAGCTGTTTTTT
TRBJ1-2	many	TRBV9	.	CASSEGTLANYGYTF	TGTGCCAGCAGCGAGGGGACGCTTGCTAACTATGGCTACACCTTC
TRBJ1-3	many	TRBV15	.	CATSRDRAGRVENTIYF	TGTGCCACCAGCAGAGATCGGGCAGGGAGGGTGGAAAACACCATATATTTT
TRBJ1-5	many	TRBV4-3	.	CASSQEQGNNQPQHF	TGCGCCAGCAGCCAAGAGCAGGGGAACAATCAGCCCCAGCATTTT
TRBJ2-3	few	TRBV24-1	TRBD2	CATSDYGGSLPDTQYF	TGTGCCACCAGTGATTACGGCGGGAGTTTACCAGATACGCAGTATTTT
TRBJ1-5	few	TRBV12-3/TRBV12-4	TRBD1	CASSPDRVGQPQHF	TGTGCCAGCAGTCCGGACAGGGTCGGTCAGCCCCAGCATTTT
TRBJ2-5	few	TRBV7-2	.	CASSYFGSPQETQYF	TGTGCCAGCAGCTACTTTGGCTCCCCACAAGAGACCCAGTACTTC
TRBJ2-1	once	TRBV23-1	TRBD2	CASSQSNRGSSYNEQFF	TGCGCCAGCAGTCAATCTAACCGCGGGAGCTCCTACAATGAGCAGTTCTTC
TRBJ2-7	many	TRBV25-1	.	CASSGFYEQYF	TGTGCCAGCAGTGGCTTTTACGAGCAGTACTTC
TRBJ2-7	.	TRBV3-1	TRBD2	CASSQSLAGTSF	TGTGCCAGCAGCCAATCCCTAGCGGGGACGAGCTTC
TRBJ1-1	few	TRBV11-2	.	CASSLPRNTEAFF	TGTGCCAGCAGCTTACCTAGGAACACTGAAGCTTTCTTT
TRBJ2-7	few	TRBV12-3/TRBV12-4	.	CASSPGRMMEYF	TGTGCCAGCAGTCCGGGAAGAATGATGGAGTACTTC
TRBJ1-1	.	TRBV4-2	TRBD1	CASSQDGDRNTEAFF	TGTGCCAGCAGCCAAGATGGGGACAGGAACACTGAAGCTTTCTTT
TRBJ1-1	few	TRBV5-6	.	CASSFPKGSRGDTEAFF	TGTGCCAGCAGCTTTCCTAAGGGCAGCCGGGGGGACACTGAAGCTTTCTTT
TRBJ2-7	many	TRBV7-3	.	CALLRDEQYF	TGTGCCCTTCTGAGAGACGAGCAGTACTTC
TRBJ2-7	few	TRBV7-2	.	CASSLRFSEQYF	TGTGCCAGCAGCTTAAGATTTAGCGAGCAGTACTTC
TRBJ2-7	.	TRBV20-1	TRBD2	CSARGAGTSGIQYYEQYF	TGCAGTGCTAGAGGCGCCGGGACTAGCGGTATTCAGTACTACGAGCAGTACTTC
TRBJ1-4	.	TRBV15	.	CATSRVTGRPNEKLFF	TGTGCCACCAGCAGAGTTACAGGGAGACCTAATGAAAAACTGTTTTTT
TRBJ2-1	few	TRBV10-2	TRBD2	CASITTSGRNYNEQFF	TGCGCCAGCATCACGACTAGCGGGAGAAACTACAATGAGCAGTTCTTC
TRBJ2-5	few	TRBV12-3/TRBV12-4	.	CASSRSPVQETQYF	TGTGCCAGCAGTAGAAGTCCCGTCCAAGAGACCCAGTACTTC
TRBJ2-7	.	TRBV20-1	.	CSALKEVNSYEQYF	TGCAGTGCCCTAAAGGAGGTCAACTCCTACGAGCAGTACTTC
TRBJ1-2	.	TRBV5-1	TRBD1	CASSLEDRPGYGYTF	TGCGCCAGCAGCTTGGAGGACAGGCCTGGCTATGGCTACACCTTC
TRBJ2-3	few	TRBV11-1	TRBD2	CASSPPGLAGTDTQYF	TGTGCCAGCAGCCCGCCGGGACTAGCGGGAACAGATACGCAGTATTTT